The 30 T cell receptor beta chains given below trace back to one sample, sequenced in a study of blood T cell dynamics during melanoma immunotherapy. Sequencing used immunoSEQ multiplex PCR; TCRdb keeps in-frame clones, though not all of them. The sample yields about 5,400 clones, 84% seen once. Indicated time point: week 3, after first cycle of checkpoint inhibitor. This sample comprised blood, obtained from a patient treated with checkpoint blockade. The receptors come from a human donor with melanoma. Some clones in this sample may be carry-over from other donors' samples.

The chain links TRBV25-1 to TRBJ1-2; TRBD1 might be the D (5 bases). The CDR3 is 14 residues long. The V end lost 4 bases, the J end lost 4 bases, and 13 bases lay between the germline ends. The V gene's germline CDR1 is MGHDK and CDR2 SYGVNS. As DNA, the CDR3 is TGTGCCAGCAGTGGAGGGGCAGGGAGCTATGGCTACACCTTC. This gives the protein CASSGGAGSYGYTF.

The J gene is TRBJ1-1, the V gene TRBV6-1; D unclear. Germline assignment: CDR1 MNHNS and CDR2 SASEGT. The CDR3 runs 14 residues. Trimming shortened V by 2 bases and J by 4 bases, and 11 bases separated the two germline ends. For the CDR3, the DNA is TGTGCCAGCAGTGAATATTGGAGCGGCACTGAAGCTTTCTTT. Protein product: CASSEYWSGTEAFF.

The chain recombines TRBV7-2 with TRBJ2-3, with D possibly TRBD2 on 6 matching bases. Trimming took 5 bases from V and 2 from J, leaving 17 bases between them. CDR1 and CDR2 from the germline V gene are SGHTA and FQGNSA. The CDR3 runs to 16 residues. Here the CDR3 reads CASSISGTSSTDTQYF. The CDR3 DNA reads TGTGCCAGCAGCATCTCCGGGACTTCTTCCACAGATACGCAGTATTTT.

The V call is TRBV6-5, the J call TRBJ1-2; a possible D gene is TRBD1 (6 bases). The CDR3 contains 14 residues. Germline V gives CDR1 MNHEY, CDR2 SVGAGI. With 6 bases removed from V and 8 bases from J, the gap between germline ends came to 19 bases. In DNA, the CDR3 is TGTGCCAGCAGCTCCTTAAACTCAGGGGAGGGCTACACCTTC. This codes for CASSSLNSGEGYTF.

The chain has TRBV28 and TRBJ2-7; 8 bases map to TRBD1. Germline V lookup: CDR1 MDHEN, CDR2 SYDVKM. The CDR3 extends over 14 amino acids. Losses at the gene ends were 5 bases for V and 2 bases for J; bases not matched to a gene: 5. In DNA, the CDR3 is TGTGCCAGCAGTGGACAGGGAGCAACCTACGAGCAGTACTTC. Translating gives CASSGQGATYEQYF.

This chain joins TRBV18 and TRBJ2-7, with 8 bases matching TRBD2. Germline CDR1 reads KGHSH; CDR2 reads LQKENI. The CDR3 is made up of 15 amino acids. Trimming cost V 2 bases and J 5 bases; bases outside gene matches: 8. The CDR3 reads CASSPVREAGDEQYF. The CDR3 coding sequence is TGTGCCAGCTCACCAGTCCGAGAAGCGGGGGACGAGCAGTACTTC.

This clone turned up a few times. The V and J genes are TRBV6-1 and TRBJ2-5; the match to TRBD1 covers 8 bases. The CDR3 has 16 amino acids. The germline gives CDR1 MNHNS, CDR2 SASEGT. V lost 2 bases to trimming and J lost 2 bases; unmatched junction nucleotides: 7. This chain's CDR3 is CASSEMAGGEQETQYF. CDR3 in DNA: TGTGCCAGCAGTGAAATGGCAGGGGGCGAACAAGAGACCCAGTACTTC.

The V and J genes are TRBV6-6 and TRBJ1-6; D may be TRBD1 (5 bases). This CDR3 is 16 amino acids long. CDR1 and CDR2 from the germline V gene are MNHNY and SVGAGI (reference sequence). The ends were cut back, 0 bases at V and 9 bases at J, with 15 bases in the middle. The CDR3 DNA is TGTGCCAGCAGTTACTCCAGGACACCCATGGGTTCACCCCTCCACTTT. Its translation is CASSYSRTPMGSPLHF.

This rearrangement joins TRBV7-9 to TRBJ1-2, with a weak D call TRBD1 (6 bases). The CDR3 runs 19 residues. The germline V gene encodes CDR1 SEHNR and CDR2 FQNEAQ (reference sequence). V was shortened by 0 bases and J by 0 bases, with 20 bases between the two germline ends. CDR3 sequence (DNA): TGTGCCAGCAGCTTAGCCCATCTAAGGACAGTACCCGCTAACTATGGCTACACCTTC. Encoded protein: CASSLAHLRTVPANYGYTF.

This clone was detected once. The chain has TRBV19 and TRBJ1-1; no clear D gene. CDR3 length: 15 amino acids. CDR1 LNHDA and CDR2 SQIVND come from the germline V gene (reference sequence). The V end lost 4 bases, the J end lost 0 bases, and 12 bases lay between the germline ends. In nucleotides, the CDR3 is TGTGCCAGTAGTAGGGCATCTCGGATGAACACTGAAGCTTTCTTT. This gives the protein CASSRASRMNTEAFF.

This sequence joins TRBV5-1 and TRBJ2-3; 8 bases map to TRBD2. Germline assignment: CDR1 SGHRS and CDR2 YFSETQ. The V and J ends lost 3 bases and 0 bases, in that order; junction bases with no gene match: 6. The CDR3 consists of 16 residues. CDR3 DNA: TGCGCCAGCAGCTCTGGACTAGCCCCAAGCACAGATACGCAGTATTTT. It specifies CASSSGLAPSTDTQYF.

The chain joins TRBV5-6 to TRBJ2-7, with D possibly TRBD1 on 6 matching bases. Trimming took off 2 bases at V and 0 bases at J, with 15 bases between the two ends. Germline-derived CDR1 and CDR2 are SGHDT and YYEEEE. This CDR3 has 16 amino acids. CDR3 DNA: TGTGCCAGCAGCTTCAGTTTCAGGGGATCCTCCTACGAGCAGTACTTC. It encodes CASSFSFRGSSYEQYF.

The V call is TRBV28, the J call TRBJ2-5; 9 bases are a match to TRBD2. The V gene's germline CDR1 is MDHEN and CDR2 SYDVKM. The length of the CDR3 is 16 residues. The trim removed 2 bases at V and 4 bases at J, leaving 8 bases unmatched. The CDR3 sequence is CASSLGSGGTRETQYF. In DNA form, the CDR3 reads TGTGCCAGCAGTTTAGGTAGCGGGGGAACTAGAGAGACCCAGTACTTC.

The rearrangement links TRBV28 to TRBJ2-7; D is perhaps TRBD2 (7 bases). The CDR3 loop spans 12 amino acids. CDR1 is MDHEN and CDR2 is SYDVKM in the germline V gene. Trimming removed 7 bases from V and 4 bases from J, with 11 bases in between. The CDR3 region has the DNA TGTGCCAGCAAAAGGGGGGGGTACGAGCAGTACTTC. Encoded protein: CASKRGGYEQYF.

V is TRBV5-1 and J is TRBJ1-2; TRBD1 might be the D (6 bases). The length of the CDR3 is 16 residues. V lost 2 bases to trimming and J lost 2 bases, with 16 bases between them. Germline lookup yields CDR1 SGHRS and CDR2 YFSETQ. CDR3 in amino acids: CASSLVAAGENYGYTF. CDR3 nucleotide sequence: TGCGCCAGCAGCTTAGTAGCGGCAGGGGAGAACTATGGCTACACCTTC.

The chain uses TRBV7-9 and TRBJ2-6, with a possible D match to TRBD1 (5 bases). Germline V gives CDR1 SEHNR, CDR2 FQNEAQ (reference sequence). The CDR3 sequence is 14 residues long. The V and J ends lost 7 bases and 1 base respectively, with 8 bases between them. This chain's CDR3 is CASTPGSGANVLTF. The CDR3 DNA reads as TGTGCCAGCACCCCAGGGTCTGGGGCCAACGTCCTGACTTTC.

The rearrangement links TRBV9 to TRBJ1-5, with a weak D call TRBD1 (5 bases). The germline gives CDR1 SGDLS, CDR2 YYNGEE. V shed 0 bases and J shed 7 bases, with 8 bases lying between them. CDR3 length: 13 amino acids. The CDR3 nucleotides read TGTGCCAGCAGCGTAGAAGGGGAGCAGCCCCAGCATTTT. It yields the protein CASSVEGEQPQHF.

Only one count was recorded for this clone. The V and J genes are TRBV11-2 and TRBJ1-5; 9 bases are shared with TRBD1. The CDR3 covers 15 residues. Losses at the gene ends were 5 bases for V and 11 bases for J; bases not matched to a gene: 13. The V gene's germline CDR1 is SGHAT and CDR2 FQNNGV. This chain's CDR3 is CASSPDPTGGRAQHF. The CDR3 DNA follows: TGTGCCAGCAGCCCAGACCCGACAGGGGGTAGGGCCCAGCATTTT.

The V call is TRBV7-9, the J call TRBJ2-5, with TRBD1 matching over 7 bases. The trim removed 3 bases at V and 4 bases at J, leaving 5 bases unmatched. The CDR3 has 14 amino acids. CDR1 is SEHNR and CDR2 is FQNEAQ in the germline V gene (reference sequence). The CDR3 DNA reads TGTGCCAGCAGCTTTTCCGGGACAGCAGAGACCCAGTACTTC. Protein sequence: CASSFSGTAETQYF.

V is TRBV10-3 and J is TRBJ1-4, with 7 bases lining up with TRBD1. Germline assignment: CDR1 ENHRY and CDR2 SYGVKD. The V gene end was trimmed by 3 bases and the J gene end by 0 bases; junction bases not matched to a gene: 19. The CDR3 is made up of 21 amino acids. CDR3: CAISDRGTGDSGDATNEKLFF. The CDR3 bases are TGTGCCATCAGTGACCGAGGAACCGGGGACAGCGGAGATGCAACTAATGAAAAACTGTTTTTT.

The rearrangement joins TRBV6-1 to TRBJ2-3; D is unresolved. The CDR3 covers 11 residues. In germline, CDR1 is MNHNS, CDR2 SASEGT. The V gene lost 7 bases and the J gene lost 6 bases, with 8 bases spanning the gap. CDR3 sequence: CASMVYDTQYF. Written as DNA, the CDR3 is TGTGCCAGCATGGTTTACGATACGCAGTATTTT.

For this clone: The junction differs from germline at one of its ends, possibly a read error. The sample carries other DNA sequences with the same CDR3. The chain is built from TRBV5-1 and TRBJ1-6, with TRBD1 matching over 9 bases. CDR3 size: 15 residues. Germline lookup yields CDR1 SGHRS and CDR2 YFSETQ. The CDR3 sequence is CASSWDRALNSPLHF. The CDR3, as DNA: TGTGCCAGCAGCTGGGACAGGGCTTTGAATTCACCCCTCCACTTT.

The rearrangement joins TRBV10-1 to TRBJ1-5; a weak D match, TRBD1 (5 bases). Germline CDR1 WNHNN, CDR2 SYGVQD (reference sequence). V was clipped by 2 bases and J by 4 bases, with 12 bases between them. The CDR3 covers 15 residues. Written as DNA, the CDR3 is TGCGCCAGCAGTGAGGGGGGGTCAGGGAATCAGCCCCAGCATTTT. It translates to CASSEGGSGNQPQHF.

The sample holds a few counts of this clone. V and J are TRBV6-1 and TRBJ2-7; D remains ambiguous. The V gene lost 4 bases and the J gene lost 3 bases, with 10 bases spanning the gap. The CDR3 sequence is 13 residues long. Per the germline V gene, CDR1 is MNHNS and CDR2 is SASEGT. The CDR3 DNA reads as TGTGCCAGCAGTGTGTCGACAAACTACGAGCAGTACTTC. Translating gives CASSVSTNYEQYF.

This clone was seen a single time. The chain joins TRBV7-9 to TRBJ1-3; D is undetermined. Germline CDR1 reads SEHNR; CDR2 reads FQNEAQ (reference sequence). The CDR3 extends over 13 amino acids. Trimming took off 1 base at V and 4 bases at J, with 5 bases between the two ends. CDR3 nucleotides: TGTGCCAGCAGCTTAGACGGGGGAAACACCATATATTTT. It is translated as CASSLDGGNTIYF.

This rearrangement joins TRBV15 to TRBJ2-5; 8 bases are a match to TRBD2. V was pared by 1 base and J by 5 bases, with 3 bases of the junction left unmatched. Germline assignment: CDR1 LNHNV and CDR2 YYDKDF (reference sequence). The length of the CDR3 is 14 residues. The DNA of the CDR3 is TGTGCCACCAGCAGAGCGGGGGGGCTGGAGACCCAGTACTTC. Translating it yields CATSRAGGLETQYF.

The V call is TRBV4-3, the J call TRBJ2-4; D gene unclear. This CDR3 is built from 14 residues. The germline gives CDR1 LGHNA, CDR2 YSLEER. Trimming took 1 base from V and 3 from J, leaving 7 bases between them. This CDR3 is CASSQVTDKNIQYF. CDR3 DNA sequence: TGCGCCAGCAGCCAAGTAACTGACAAAAACATTCAGTACTTC.

This clone was counted between two and nine times. The CDR3 protein is CASRRGQENSPLHF. As DNA, the CDR3 is TGTGCCAGCAGGCGAGGACAGGAGAATTCACCCCTCCACTTT. V is TRBV7-8 and J is TRBJ1-6; 7 bases match TRBD1. The CDR3 totals 14 residues. Germline lookup yields CDR1 SGHVS and CDR2 FQNEAQ. J gave up 7 bases and V 6 bases, and 6 bases lay outside the gene matches.

The chain uses TRBV7-9 and TRBJ2-6; D gene unclear. Germline values: CDR1 SEHNR, CDR2 FQNEAQ (reference sequence). The CDR3 contains 15 residues. V was pared by 5 bases and J by 0 bases, with 8 bases between. CDR3 coding DNA: TGTGCCAGCAGCCCTACCTACTCTGGGGCCAACGTCCTGACTTTC. Encoded protein: CASSPTYSGANVLTF.

The DNA of the CDR3 is TGTGCCAGCAGTCCACTAGCGGGAGACTACGAGCAGTACTTC. It translates to CASSPLAGDYEQYF. The chain employs TRBV28 and TRBJ2-7; 11 bases align to TRBD2. The junction had 3 bases not matched to a gene; V was cut back by 5 bases and J by 3 bases. CDR3 length: 14 residues. Germline CDR1 MDHEN, CDR2 SYDVKM.